This entry is about one T cell receptor (beta chain). Its specificity is not known. These data are taken from a study of CD8+ T cells in alopecia areata. Findings and caveats of the study: Compared with mice, patients displayed less clear TCR sharing, possibly for HLA-related reasons.

Following RNA extraction, reverse transcription yielded cDNA that acted as the sequencing template. The protocol was immunoSEQ multiplex PCR, while the TCRdb copy is restricted to in-frame clones and leaves out a portion. Of about 110,000 clones listed, over 55% are singletons. The CDR3 loop spans 13 amino acids. Germline CDR1 reads SQVTM; CDR2 reads ANQGSEA. The ends were cut back, 1 base at V and 4 bases at J, with 10 bases in the middle. The V and J genes are TRBV29-1 and TRBJ1-2; D remains unclear. This TCR derives from a human donor with alopecia areata. The sequenced material came from NKG2D-low CD8+ T cells sorted from blood. Written as DNA, the CDR3 is TGCAGCGTTGAAGCGTCCGATCGCTATGGCTACACCTTC. This codes for CSVEASDRYGYTF. The complete variable domain, with remaining parts taken from reference TRBV29-1 and TRBJ1-2, reads SAVISQKPSRDICQRGTSLTIQCQVDSQVTMMFWYRQQPGQSLTLIATANQGSEATYESGFVIDKFPISRPNLTFSTLTVSNMSPEDSSIYLCSVEASDRYGYTFGSGTRLTVV.